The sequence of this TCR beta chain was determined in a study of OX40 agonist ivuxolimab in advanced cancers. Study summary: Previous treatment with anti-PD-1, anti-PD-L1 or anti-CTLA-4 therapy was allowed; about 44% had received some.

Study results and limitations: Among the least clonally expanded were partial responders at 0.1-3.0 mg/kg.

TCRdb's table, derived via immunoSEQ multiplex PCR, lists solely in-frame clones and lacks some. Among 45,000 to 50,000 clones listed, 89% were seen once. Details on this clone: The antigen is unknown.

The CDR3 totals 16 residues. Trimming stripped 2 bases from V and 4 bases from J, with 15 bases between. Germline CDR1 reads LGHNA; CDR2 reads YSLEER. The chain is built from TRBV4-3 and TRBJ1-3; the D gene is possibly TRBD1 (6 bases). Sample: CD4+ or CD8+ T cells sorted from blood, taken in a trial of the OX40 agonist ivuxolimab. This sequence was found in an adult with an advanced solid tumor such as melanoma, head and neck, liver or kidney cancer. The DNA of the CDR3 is TGCGCCAGCAGCCAACTCTCCGGGGGCTCAGGAAACACCATATATTTT. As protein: CASSQLSGGSGNTIYF.